This passage covers 17 T cell receptor beta chains from one sample sequenced in a study of control samples from healthy donors and cancer patients. The assay was immunoSEQ multiplex PCR, and TCRdb's table has in-frame clones only and misses some. The profile shows under 200,000 clones, 92% of them singletons. What was sequenced was blood. The receptors derive from a woman aged 25-40 years in good health.

The CDR3 sequence: CAISETGENSPLHF. The CDR3 nucleotides are TGTGCCATCAGTGAGACAGGGGAGAATTCACCCCTCCACTTT. V is TRBV10-3 and J is TRBJ1-6; 7 bases map to TRBD1. This CDR3 has 14 amino acids. The germline CDR1 and CDR2 sequences are ENHRY and SYGVKD. The V and J ends lost 2 bases and 7 bases, in that order; junction bases with no gene match: 2.

V usage is TRBV5-1 and J usage is TRBJ2-2, with 7 bases identical to TRBD2. Germline V CDR1 and CDR2: SGHRS, YFSETQ. With 4 bases clipped from V and 7 bases from J, the junction kept 10 bases outside the gene matches. The CDR3 totals 15 residues. In DNA form, the CDR3 reads TGCGCCAGCAGCCTGTCTACCAGCGGGGACGGGGAGCTGTTTTTT. Protein product: CASSLSTSGDGELFF.

V and J are TRBV4-1 and TRBJ2-4; D is perhaps TRBD2 (6 bases). The CDR3 runs to 14 residues. Germline V gene lookup returns CDR1 MGHRA and CDR2 YSYEKL. Trimming stripped 2 bases from V and 8 bases from J, with 13 bases between. CDR3 protein: CASSQSRTTDIQYF. In DNA, the CDR3 is TGCGCCAGCAGCCAATCGAGGACTACGGACATTCAGTACTTC.

V is TRBV7-9 and J is TRBJ2-4, with D perhaps matching TRBD1 (6 bases). The CDR3 sequence is 16 residues long. Trimming took off 5 bases at V and 5 bases at J, with 19 bases between the two ends. Germline V gives CDR1 SEHNR, CDR2 FQNEAQ (reference sequence). This CDR3 is CASSDTARTVQNIQYF. The CDR3 bases are TGTGCCAGCAGCGATACCGCTAGGACAGTTCAAAACATTCAGTACTTC.

The rearrangement joins TRBV6-5 to TRBJ2-1, with D unclear. Germline V lookup: CDR1 MNHEY, CDR2 SVGAGI. CDR3 size: 15 residues. Trimming pared 7 bases from V and 0 bases from J, leaving 13 bases between. CDR3: CASNPTVSSYNEQFF. The CDR3 DNA is TGTGCCAGCAACCCTACAGTTAGCTCCTACAATGAGCAGTTCTTC.

The chain recombines TRBV7-2 with TRBJ2-5; a weak D match, TRBD2 (6 bases). The CDR3 contains 19 residues. V was pared by 1 base and J by 5 bases, with 26 bases between. Germline values: CDR1 SGHTA, CDR2 FQGNSA. The CDR3 nucleotides read TGTGCCAGCAGCTTAGGCGGGGACGTCGCGAATCTCCTTGGGGAGACCCAGTACTTC. Protein: CASSLGGDVANLLGETQYF.

The count of this clone is one. This rearrangement joins TRBV5-1 to TRBJ2-7; D is possibly TRBD1 (6 bases). Per germline, CDR1 SGHRS and CDR2 YFSETQ. V lost 7 bases and J 4 bases, leaving 15 bases between the germline ends. The CDR3 has 13 residues. For the CDR3, the DNA is TGCGCCAGCTCTCCGGGACACCTTTACGAGCAGTACTTC. Its translation is CASSPGHLYEQYF.

The CDR3 is CASSPHRDAQYF. Written as DNA, the CDR3 is TGTGCCAGCAGCCCACACCGGGACGCCCAGTACTTC. This rearrangement joins TRBV7-6 to TRBJ2-7; D could derive from TRBD1 or TRBD2 (5 bases each). Germline V CDR1 and CDR2: SGHVS, FNYEAQ. V shed 5 bases and J shed 10 bases, with 15 bases lying between them. The CDR3 is 12 amino acids. The full variable domain, in which reference TRBV7-6 and TRBJ2-7 provide the parts outside the CDR3, is GAGVSQSPRYKVTKRGQDVALRCDPISGHVSLYWYRQALGQGPEFLTYFNYEAQQDKSGLPNDRFSAERPEGSISTLTIQRTEQRDSAMYRCASSPHRDAQYFGPGTRLTVT.

V gene TRBV28 combines with J gene TRBJ2-1; D gene ambiguous. The CDR3 contains 11 residues. Germline loops: CDR1 MDHEN, CDR2 SYDVKM. The germline V and J ends were trimmed by 5 bases and 10 bases, with 9 bases remaining between them. CDR3: CASSRSPEQFF. The CDR3 DNA follows: TGTGCCAGCAGTAGGTCACCCGAGCAGTTCTTC.

In its sample, this clone was seen a few times. The chain joins TRBV7-9 to TRBJ2-3; TRBD2 matches 10 bases. Germline V gene data show CDR1 as SEHNR and CDR2 as FQNEAQ (reference sequence). Trimming took 3 bases from V and 4 from J; bases not matched to a gene: 4. The CDR3 runs 15 residues. The CDR3: CASSFLAGDSDTQYF. The CDR3 coding sequence is TGTGCCAGCAGCTTTCTAGCGGGAGATTCAGATACGCAGTATTTT.

This clone came up once. The chain uses TRBV7-2 and TRBJ2-7; D call uncertain. CDR3 size: 12 residues. CDR1 is SGHTA, CDR2 FQGNSA, per germline. V gave up 5 bases and J gave up 1 base, with 6 bases separating them. The CDR3 region has the DNA TGTGCCAGCAGCCACGGGTCCTACGAGCAGTACTTC. It codes for CASSHGSYEQYF.

As DNA, the CDR3 is TGTGCCAGCAGCCAGGGCCTAGGTATGAACACTGAAGCTTTCTTT. Encoded protein: CASSQGLGMNTEAFF. This sequence joins TRBV4-2 and TRBJ1-1; D not certain. Deletions cut 3 bases from V and 0 bases from J, with 11 bases between. The CDR3 is 15 amino acids. The germline V gene has CDR1 LGHNA and CDR2 YNFKEQ.

The chain's CDR3 is CASSPRRSYEQYF. The CDR3 nucleotides are TGTGCCAGCAGCCCCCGTAGGTCCTACGAGCAGTACTTC. J is TRBJ2-7 and V is TRBV12-3 or TRBV12-4; the D is unclear. The CDR3 has 13 amino acids. V gave up 6 bases and J gave up 1 base, with 10 bases separating them.

This clone has just one count. The chain links TRBV4-1 to TRBJ2-7; tentatively, D is TRBD2 (6 bases). The CDR3 covers 16 residues. Germline CDR1 and CDR2: MGHRA and YSYEKL. V shed 0 bases and J shed 4 bases, with 16 bases lying between them. The CDR3 spells CASSQEAGRRSYEQYF. In nucleotides, the CDR3 is TGCGCCAGCAGCCAAGAGGCGGGGCGGCGGTCTTACGAGCAGTACTTC.

This rearrangement joins TRBV6-5 to TRBJ1-2, with D possibly being TRBD1 (5 bases). The CDR3 runs to 15 residues. CDR1 and CDR2 (germline): MNHEY, SVGAGI. Trimming stripped 6 bases from V and 2 bases from J, with 16 bases between. DNA of the CDR3: TGTGCCAGCAGCCCCCCCGCAGGGCCGAACTATGGCTACACCTTC. This translates into CASSPPAGPNYGYTF.

The chain joins TRBV6-5 to TRBJ2-2; D is unclear. With 3 bases removed from V and 4 bases from J, the gap between germline ends came to 3 bases. This CDR3 has 12 amino acids. Germline CDR1 MNHEY, CDR2 SVGAGI. The DNA of the CDR3 is TGTGCCAGCAGTTATATCACCGGGGAGCTGTTTTTT. As protein: CASSYITGELFF.

This clone came up once. The chain's CDR3 is CASSLSWGSNYGYTF. The CDR3 region has the DNA TGTGCCAGCAGTTTATCGTGGGGTTCCAACTATGGCTACACCTTC. The gene calls are TRBV28 and TRBJ1-2; D uncertain. This CDR3 contains 15 residues. Per germline, CDR1 MDHEN and CDR2 SYDVKM. Trimming shortened V by 1 base and J by 2 bases, and 11 bases separated the two germline ends.